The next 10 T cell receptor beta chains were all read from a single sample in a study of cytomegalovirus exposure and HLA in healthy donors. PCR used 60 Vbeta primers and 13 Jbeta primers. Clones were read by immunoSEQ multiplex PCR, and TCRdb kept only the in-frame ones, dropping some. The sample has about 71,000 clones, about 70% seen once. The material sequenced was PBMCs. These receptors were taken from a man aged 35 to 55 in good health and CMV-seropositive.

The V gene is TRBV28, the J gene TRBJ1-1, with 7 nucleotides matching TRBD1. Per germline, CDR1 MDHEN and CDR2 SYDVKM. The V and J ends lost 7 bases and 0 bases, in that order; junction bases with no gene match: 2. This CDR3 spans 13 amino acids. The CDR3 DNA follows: TGTGCCAGCATACAGGGGTTGAACACTGAAGCTTTCTTT. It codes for CASIQGLNTEAFF.

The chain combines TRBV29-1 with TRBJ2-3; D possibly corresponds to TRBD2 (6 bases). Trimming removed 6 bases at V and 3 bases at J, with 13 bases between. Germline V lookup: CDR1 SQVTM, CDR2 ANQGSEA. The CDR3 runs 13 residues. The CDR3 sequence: CSVGAGMTDTQYF. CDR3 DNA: TGCAGCGTCGGAGCGGGTATGACAGATACGCAGTATTTT.

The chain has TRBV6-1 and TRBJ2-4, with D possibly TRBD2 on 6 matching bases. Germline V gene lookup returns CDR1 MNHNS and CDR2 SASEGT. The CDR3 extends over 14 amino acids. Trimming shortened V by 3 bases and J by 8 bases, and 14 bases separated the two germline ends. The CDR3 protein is CASSEWGERDIQYF. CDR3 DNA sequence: TGTGCCAGCAGTGAGTGGGGGGAAAGGGACATTCAGTACTTC.

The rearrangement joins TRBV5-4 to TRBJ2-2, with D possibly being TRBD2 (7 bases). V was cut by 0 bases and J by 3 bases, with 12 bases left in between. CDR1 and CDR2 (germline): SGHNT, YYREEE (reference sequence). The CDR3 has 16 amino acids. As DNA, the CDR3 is TGTGCCAGCAGCTTGGTCGGGGGGCGCGACACCGGGGAGCTGTTTTTT. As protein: CASSLVGGRDTGELFF.

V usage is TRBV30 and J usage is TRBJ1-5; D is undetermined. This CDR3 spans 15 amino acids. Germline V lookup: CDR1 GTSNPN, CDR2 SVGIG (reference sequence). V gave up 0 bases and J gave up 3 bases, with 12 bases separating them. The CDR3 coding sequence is TGTGCCTGGAGTGTACTCGGGTCTCCCAATCAGCCCCAGCATTTT. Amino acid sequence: CAWSVLGSPNQPQHF.

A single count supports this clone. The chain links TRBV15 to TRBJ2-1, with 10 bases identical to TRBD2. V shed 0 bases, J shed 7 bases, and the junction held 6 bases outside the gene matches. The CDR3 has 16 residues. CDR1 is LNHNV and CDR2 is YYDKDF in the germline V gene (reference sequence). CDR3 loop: CATSREGSGRKNEQFF. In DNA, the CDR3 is TGTGCCACCAGCAGAGAGGGTAGCGGGAGGAAGAATGAGCAGTTCTTC.

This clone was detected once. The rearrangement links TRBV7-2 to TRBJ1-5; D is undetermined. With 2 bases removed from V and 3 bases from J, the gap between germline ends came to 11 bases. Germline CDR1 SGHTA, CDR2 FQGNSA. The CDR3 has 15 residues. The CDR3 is CASSLFGDPNQPQHF. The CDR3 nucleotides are TGTGCCAGCAGCTTATTCGGGGATCCCAATCAGCCCCAGCATTTT.

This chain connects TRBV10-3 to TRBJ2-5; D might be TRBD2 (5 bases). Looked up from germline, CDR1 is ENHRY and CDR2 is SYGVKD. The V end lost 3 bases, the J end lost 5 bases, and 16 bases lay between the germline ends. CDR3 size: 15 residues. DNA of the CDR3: TGTGCCATCAGTGACCCGGGATCGCGGCGGGAGACCCAGTACTTC. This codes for CAISDPGSRRETQYF.

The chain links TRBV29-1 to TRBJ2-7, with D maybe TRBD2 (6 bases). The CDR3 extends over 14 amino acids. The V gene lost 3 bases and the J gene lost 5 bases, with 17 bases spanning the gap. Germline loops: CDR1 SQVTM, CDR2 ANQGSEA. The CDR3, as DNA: TGCAGCGTTGACTCCGCGGAGGGTGTCCACGAGCAGTACTTC. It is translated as CSVDSAEGVHEQYF.

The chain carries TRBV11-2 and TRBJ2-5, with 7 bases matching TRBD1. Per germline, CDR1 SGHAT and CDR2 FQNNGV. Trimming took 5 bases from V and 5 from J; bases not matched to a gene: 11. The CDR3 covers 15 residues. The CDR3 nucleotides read TGTGCCAGCAGCCGTTACAGGGGTGAGGAGGAGACCCAGTACTTC. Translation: CASSRYRGEEETQYF. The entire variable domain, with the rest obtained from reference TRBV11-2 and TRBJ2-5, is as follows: EAGVAQSPRYKIIEKRQSVAFWCNPISGHATLYWYQQILGQGPKLLIQFQNNGVVDDSQLPKDRFSAERLKGVDSTLKIQPAKLEDSAVYLCASSRYRGEEETQYFGPGTRLLVL.